The clone carrying this T cell receptor (beta chain) was recorded at least ten times. Its target is not known. This entry belongs to a study of T cell repertoires in cytomegalovirus infection. Study conclusions and caveats: Predominance within the ex vivo response was attributable to HLA-C-restricted CMV-specific TCR beta clonotypes.

TCRdb re-called the reads with MiXCR, one entry per CDR3 protein. The sample gives more than 350,000 distinct CDR3 sequences, about 33% of which show up once; roughly 15% is in the top ten. The germline CDR1 and CDR2 sequences are SGHTA and FQGNSA. The CDR3 runs 14 residues. V dropped 1 base and J dropped 4 bases, with 7 bases sitting between them. This chain connects TRBV7-2 to TRBJ1-4; D ambiguous. The sequenced material came from PBMCs. This clonotype originated in a human donor in good health (CMV status not recorded). Some clones in this sample may be carry-over from other donors' samples. CDR3: CASSLGTNNEKLFF. In DNA, the CDR3 is TGTGCCAGCAGCTTAGGGACCAATAATGAAAAACTGTTTTTT.